This T cell receptor (beta chain) was captured in a study of Graves' ophthalmopathy and Graves' hyperthyroidism. This CDR3 region has 11 residues. The junction had 1 base not matched to a gene; V was cut back by 1 base and J by 14 bases. Germline V CDR1 and CDR2: SNHLY, FYNNEI. RNA transcripts served as template for amplifying TCR beta CDR3 sequences. Following a first-round RT-PCR that used HTBI primers, a second-round multiplex PCR was carried out. TCRdb fed the multiplex PCR reads into MiXCR, producing one record per CDR3 protein. Of just over 600,000 distinct CDR3 sequences listed, approximately 22% are singletons. In this sample, this clonotype turned up a few times. It was on clinical symptoms, serum thyroxine, TRAb, thyroid ultrasound and orbital computed tomography that diagnosis relied.

The gene calls are TRBV2 and TRBJ1-5; 8 bases are shared with TRBD1. This TCR derives from a woman aged 18-30 years with stable Graves' hyperthyroidism. Some clones in this sample may be carry-over from other donors' samples. The specimen was peripheral blood. The CDR3 DNA is TGTGCCAGCAGTGAAGGACAGGGGAAGCATTTT. It translates to CASSEGQGKHF.